The rows below give T cell receptor beta chains drawn from one sample of a study of breast tumors, draining lymph nodes, adjacent tissues. In TCRdb, the multiplex PCR reads were re-called with MiXCR into one record per CDR3 protein. The data hold about 150,000 distinct CDR3 sequences, with roughly 33% observed a single time. Sequencing was done on a sample of axillary lymph node tissue. The source is a female donor with breast cancer. Some clones in this sample may be carry-over from other donors' samples. Each CDR3 is given without its conserved first and last residue. Fields, in order: V gene, CDR3 protein.

>TRBV6-5
ASRDGVIRSGSYEQY
>TRBV5-1
ASRGWTDETQY
>TRBV3-1
ASSKTWGSNNYEQY
>TRBV25-1
ASRGGFNSPLH
>TRBV5-6
ASSLGGAVTEAF
>TRBV6-2/TRBV6-3
ASSYSRAGLVNQPQH
>TRBV20-1
SARRPIGDTGELF
>TRBV13
ASSLTSVGTDTQY
>TRBV20-1
SARDSLGPSYEQY
>TRBV6-2/TRBV6-3
ASSHAGQNTGELF
>TRBV7-9
ASSLLQISEAF
>TRBV18
ASSPRDRGETQY
>TRBV7-7
ASSLRGGTNTEAF
>TRBV6-4
ASSHSEPWVSYNEQF
>TRBV11-3
ASSYEREETQY
>TRBV2
ASSSLWDRRDQPQH
>TRBV5-1
ASSLYGASGNTIY
>TRBV6-5
ASSYSFRGLTDTQY
>TRBV19
ASRITTGLNYNEQF
>TRBV20-1
SAAGLGEGTDTQY
>TRBV7-7
ASSFYICSARSWGYEQY
>TRBV7-9
ASSGQWEKGRGNPIY
>TRBV19
ASSGSRTGQGEKLF
>TRBV12-3/TRBV12-4
ASSLIGRQGYSGELF
>TRBV9
ASSVGQTGSGNT
>TRBV19
ASSPTSDQPQH
>TRBV11-1
VSSSEMNAYT
>TRBV7-9
ASSYLRLADTQY
>TRBV20-1
SASDIGAGSGYT
>TRBV20-1
SARAPPGAGTDTQY
>TRBV30
AWRTGGQPETQY
>TRBV6-5
ASSHGGGGYT
>TRBV7-9
ASSSTGYGKLF
>TRBV15
ATSSRTGAGTQY
>TRBV5-1
ASSPRGGEEELEKLF
>TRBV7-7
ASSAGTASTDTQY
>TRBV6-6
ASTRQGARYNEQF
>TRBV6-6
ACSYSRPEAF
>TRBV18
ASSSTGGANNQPQH
>TRBV5-8
ASSLFFREGNEQF
>TRBV5-1
ASSPGTYYDQY
>TRBV7-3
AGSRNPASDEQY
>TRBV6-5
ASSPDRGGYTIY
>TRBV7-2
ASILGGATGETQY
>TRBV5-1
ASSLAGQTYNEQF
>TRBV30
AWSLKEKLF
>TRBV12-3/TRBV12-4
ASSPDREKRHNEQF
>TRBV20-1
SARGGVNEQF
>TRBV7-2
ASSTSGGTHNEKLF
>TRBV10-1
ASSAGTGYEKLF
>TRBV29-1
SVGGGRYGYT
>TRBV20-1
SAPDSEKTQY
>TRBV18
ASSRHRANNEKLF
>TRBV14
ARRLDYGYT
>TRBV6-2/TRBV6-3
ASRASGSDEQF